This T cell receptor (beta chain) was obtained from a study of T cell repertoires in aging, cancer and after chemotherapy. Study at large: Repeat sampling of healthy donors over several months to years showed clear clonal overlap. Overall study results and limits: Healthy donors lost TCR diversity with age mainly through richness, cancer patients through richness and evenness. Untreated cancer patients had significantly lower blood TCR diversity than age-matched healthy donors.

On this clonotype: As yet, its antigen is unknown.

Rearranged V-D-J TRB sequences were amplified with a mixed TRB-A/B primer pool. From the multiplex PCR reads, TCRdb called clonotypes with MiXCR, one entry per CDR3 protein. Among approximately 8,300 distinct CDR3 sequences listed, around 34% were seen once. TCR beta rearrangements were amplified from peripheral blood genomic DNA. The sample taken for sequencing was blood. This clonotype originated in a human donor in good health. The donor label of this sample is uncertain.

CDR3 sequence (DNA): TGTGCCAGCAGTTCGATCGCCTCAGCGGGACTACTCACTGAAGCTTTCTTT. Translation: CASSSIASAGLLTEAFF. The chain employs TRBV27 and TRBJ1-1; the D gene is possibly TRBD1 (5 bases). The germline V gene encodes CDR1 MNHEY and CDR2 SMNVEV (reference sequence). The CDR3 covers 17 residues. The V and J ends lost 4 bases and 4 bases respectively, with 22 bases between them.